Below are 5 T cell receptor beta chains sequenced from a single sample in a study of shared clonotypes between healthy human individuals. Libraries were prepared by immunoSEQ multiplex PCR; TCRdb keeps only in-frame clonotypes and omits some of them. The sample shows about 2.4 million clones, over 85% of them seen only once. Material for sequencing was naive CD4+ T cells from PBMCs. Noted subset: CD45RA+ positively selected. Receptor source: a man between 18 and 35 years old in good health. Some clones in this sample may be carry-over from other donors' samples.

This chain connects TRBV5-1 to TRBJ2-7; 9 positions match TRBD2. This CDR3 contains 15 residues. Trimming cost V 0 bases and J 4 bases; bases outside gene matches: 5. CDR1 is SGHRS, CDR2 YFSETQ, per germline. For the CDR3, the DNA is TGCGCCAGCAGCTTGGTTAGCGGGAGTGGGTACGAGCAGTACTTC. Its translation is CASSLVSGSGYEQYF.

Written as DNA, the CDR3 is TGCGCCAGCAGCCTGTATCACAGGGAGGAGCAGTACTTC. Amino acids: CASSLYHREEQYF. The V and J genes are TRBV5-1 and TRBJ2-7, with D tentatively TRBD1 (6 bases). V was pared by 4 bases and J by 7 bases, with 15 bases between. From germline, CDR1 is SGHRS and CDR2 YFSETQ. The CDR3 spans 13 residues.

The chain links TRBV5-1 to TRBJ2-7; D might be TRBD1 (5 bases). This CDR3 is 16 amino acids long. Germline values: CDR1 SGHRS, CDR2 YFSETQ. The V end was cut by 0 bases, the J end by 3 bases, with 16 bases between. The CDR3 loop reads CASSLARAIGLYEQYF. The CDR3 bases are TGCGCCAGCAGCTTGGCCAGGGCGATCGGCCTCTACGAGCAGTACTTC.

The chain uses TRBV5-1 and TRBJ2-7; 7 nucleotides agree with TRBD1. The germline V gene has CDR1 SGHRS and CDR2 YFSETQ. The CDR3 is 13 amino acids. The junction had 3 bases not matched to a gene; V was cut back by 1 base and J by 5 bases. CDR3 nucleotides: TGCGCCAGCAGCTTGTGGGACAGCCACGAGCAGTACTTC. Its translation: CASSLWDSHEQYF.

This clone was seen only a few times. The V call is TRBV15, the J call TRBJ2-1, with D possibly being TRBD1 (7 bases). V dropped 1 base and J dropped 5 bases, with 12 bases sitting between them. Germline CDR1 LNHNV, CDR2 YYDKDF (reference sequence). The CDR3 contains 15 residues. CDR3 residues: CATSRGGTANNEQFF. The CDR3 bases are TGTGCCACCAGCAGAGGCGGGACAGCAAACAATGAGCAGTTCTTC.